These 3 T cell receptor beta chains were all obtained from the same sample, sequenced in a study of blood T cell repertoires in COVID-19. TCRdb's copy holds only in-frame clones and misses some; the assay was immunoSEQ multiplex PCR. The repertoire holds some 200,000 clones, roughly 89% seen once, with roughly 0.9% in the top ten. The sample was peripheral blood. The origin of the receptors is a woman between 18 and 29 years old who had recovered from COVID-19.

The genes are TRBV9 and TRBJ1-2, with 8 bases fitting TRBD1. Losses at the gene ends were 0 bases for V and 4 bases for J; bases not matched to a gene: 8. Germline values: CDR1 SGDLS, CDR2 YYNGEE. The CDR3 loop spans 16 amino acids. CDR3 in amino acids: CASSVASGGDIYGYTF. The CDR3 DNA reads TGTGCCAGCAGCGTAGCGTCAGGGGGCGATATCTATGGCTACACCTTC.

The gene calls are TRBV19 and TRBJ1-2; TRBD1 matches 7 bases. Looked up from germline, CDR1 is LNHDA and CDR2 is SQIVND (reference sequence). The CDR3 is made up of 14 amino acids. V trimming: 8 bases; J trimming: 7 bases; junction bases outside the gene matches: 13. The CDR3 bases are TGTGCCAGTCGCACGACAGGGTGGACGGGTGGCTACACCTTC. Its translation is CASRTTGWTGGYTF.

The chain recombines TRBV7-7 with TRBJ2-1, with 8 bases fitting TRBD2. Germline CDR1 reads SSHAT; CDR2 reads FNYEAQ (reference sequence). After removal of 1 base from V and 5 bases from J, the junction contained 13 bases not matched to a gene. CDR3 length: 18 amino acids. The CDR3 loop reads CASSLEVRGGTTNNEQFF. The CDR3 nucleotides are TGTGCCAGCAGCTTAGAAGTGCGCGGGGGGACGACTAACAATGAGCAGTTCTTC.